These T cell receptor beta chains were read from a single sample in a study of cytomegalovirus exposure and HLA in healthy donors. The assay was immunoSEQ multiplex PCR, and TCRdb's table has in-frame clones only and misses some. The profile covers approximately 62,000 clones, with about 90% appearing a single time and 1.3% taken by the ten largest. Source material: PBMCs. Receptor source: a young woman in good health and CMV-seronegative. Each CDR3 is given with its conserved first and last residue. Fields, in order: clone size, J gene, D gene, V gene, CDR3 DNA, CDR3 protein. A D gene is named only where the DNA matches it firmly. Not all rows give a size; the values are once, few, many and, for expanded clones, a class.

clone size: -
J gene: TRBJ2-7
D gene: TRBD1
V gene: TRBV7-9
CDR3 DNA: TGTGCCAGCAGCCCCCCGTCGGGACAGAGCTCCTACGAGCAGTACTTC
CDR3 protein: CASSPPSGQSSYEQYF

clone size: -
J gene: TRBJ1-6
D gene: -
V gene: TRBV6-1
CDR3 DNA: TGTGCCAGCAGTGCACGGGACATCGGCCCCCCCCTCCACTTT
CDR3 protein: CASSARDIGPPLHF

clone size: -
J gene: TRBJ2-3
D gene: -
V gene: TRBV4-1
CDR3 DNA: TGCGCCAGCAGCCTGACTGTTCTGGGAGACTTAGATACGCAGTATTTT
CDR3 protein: CASSLTVLGDLDTQYF

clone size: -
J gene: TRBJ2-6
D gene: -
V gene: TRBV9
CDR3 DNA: TGTGCCAGCAGCGTAGACAAAACTGGGGCCAACGTCCTGACTTTC
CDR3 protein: CASSVDKTGANVLTF

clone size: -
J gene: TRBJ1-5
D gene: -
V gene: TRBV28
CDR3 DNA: TGTGTTTCAGGCTCTTCAAGCAATCAGCCCCAGCATTTT
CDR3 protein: CVSGSSSNQPQHF

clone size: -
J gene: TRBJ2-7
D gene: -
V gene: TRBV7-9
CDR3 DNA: TGTGCCAGCAGCTCCCGGGGTAGCGGTTATGAGGAGCAGTACTTC
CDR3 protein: CASSSRGSGYEEQYF

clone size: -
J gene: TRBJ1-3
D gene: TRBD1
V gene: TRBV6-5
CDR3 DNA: TGTGCCAGCAGTTACGGCAGGGGGCTATCTGGAAACACCATATATTTT
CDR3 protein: CASSYGRGLSGNTIYF

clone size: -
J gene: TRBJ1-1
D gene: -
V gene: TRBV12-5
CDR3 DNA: TGTGCTAGTGGCCCCTCGGGGGGACGGTTGAACACTGAAGCTTTCTTT
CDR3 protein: CASGPSGGRLNTEAFF

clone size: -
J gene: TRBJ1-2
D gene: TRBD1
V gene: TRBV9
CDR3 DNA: TGTGCCAGCAGCGTAGGAGGAGGGGGCGACGGCTACACCTTC
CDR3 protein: CASSVGGGGDGYTF

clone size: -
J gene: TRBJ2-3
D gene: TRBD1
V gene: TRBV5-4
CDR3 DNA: TGTGCCAGCAGCCTCGGACAGGGGTCAGATACGCAGTATTTT
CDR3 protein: CASSLGQGSDTQYF

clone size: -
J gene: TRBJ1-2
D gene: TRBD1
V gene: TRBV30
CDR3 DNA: TGTGCCTGGGCCTCCGGGACAGGGGAAGGCTACACCTTC
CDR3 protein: CAWASGTGEGYTF

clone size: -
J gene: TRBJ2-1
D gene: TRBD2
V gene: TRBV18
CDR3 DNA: TGTGCCAGCTCACCACCGGGACTAGCTCTGGCGGGGCAGTTCTTC
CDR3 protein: CASSPPGLALAGQFF

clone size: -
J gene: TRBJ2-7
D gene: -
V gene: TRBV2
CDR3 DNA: TGTGCCAGCAGTCCACGGGATCGCTACTACGAGCAGTACTTC
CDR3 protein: CASSPRDRYYEQYF

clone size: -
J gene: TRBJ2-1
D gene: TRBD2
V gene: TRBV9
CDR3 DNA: TGTGCCAGCAGCGTATGGGCTAGCGGGGGGAATGAGCAGTTCTTC
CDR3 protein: CASSVWASGGNEQFF

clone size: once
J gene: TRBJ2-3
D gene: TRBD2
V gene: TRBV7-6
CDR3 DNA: TGTGCCAGCAGCTACGGGACTAGCGGGAGGATCGCAGATACGCAGTATTTT
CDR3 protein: CASSYGTSGRIADTQYF

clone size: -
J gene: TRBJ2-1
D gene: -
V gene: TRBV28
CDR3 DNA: TGTGCCAGCAGTTTGGGCGATGAGCAGTTCTTC
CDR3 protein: CASSLGDEQFF

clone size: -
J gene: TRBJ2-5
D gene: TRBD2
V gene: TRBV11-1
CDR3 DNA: TGTGCCAGCAGCTTAACTAAGCGGGGGGGCCAAGAGACCCAGTACTTC
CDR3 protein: CASSLTKRGGQETQYF

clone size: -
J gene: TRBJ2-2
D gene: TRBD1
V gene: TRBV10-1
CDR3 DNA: TGCGCCAGCAGCCAAAGGACAGGGGGCAACACCGGGGAGCTGTTTTTT
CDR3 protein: CASSQRTGGNTGELFF

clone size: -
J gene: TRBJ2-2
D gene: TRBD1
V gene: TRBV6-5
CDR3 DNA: TGTGCCTCCCCCTTGGGACAGGGGAGCACCGGGGAGCTGTTTTTT
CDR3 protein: CASPLGQGSTGELFF

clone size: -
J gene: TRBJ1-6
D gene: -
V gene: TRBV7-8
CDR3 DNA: TGTGCCAGCAGCTTAGAGGGGAACCTTAATTCACCCCTCCACTTT
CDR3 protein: CASSLEGNLNSPLHF

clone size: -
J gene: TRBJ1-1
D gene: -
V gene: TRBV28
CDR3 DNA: TGTGCCAGCAGTTTGGCCGAAAACGTAAACACTGAAGCTTTCTTT
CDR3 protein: CASSLAENVNTEAFF

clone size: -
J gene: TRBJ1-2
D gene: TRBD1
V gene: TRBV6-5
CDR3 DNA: TGTGCCAGCACCCTAGGACAGGGGTATGGCTACACCTTC
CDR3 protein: CASTLGQGYGYTF

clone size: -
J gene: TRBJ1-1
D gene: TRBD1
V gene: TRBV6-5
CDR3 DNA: TGTGCCAGCAGATACACAGGGGGCGCGAGGAACACTGAAGCTTTCTTT
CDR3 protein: CASRYTGGARNTEAFF

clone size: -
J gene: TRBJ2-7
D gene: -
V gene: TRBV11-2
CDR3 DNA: TGTGCCAGCAGCTTAGAACCAGGGTCCGCCTACGAGCAGTACTTC
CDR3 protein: CASSLEPGSAYEQYF

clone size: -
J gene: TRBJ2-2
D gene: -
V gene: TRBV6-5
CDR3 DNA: TGTGCCAGCAGCCGTTGGACAGAAAACACCGGGGAGCTGTTTTTT
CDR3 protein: CASSRWTENTGELFF

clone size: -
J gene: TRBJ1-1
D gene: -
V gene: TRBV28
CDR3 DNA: TGTGCCAGCGGACTTCATGGGACTGAAGCTTTCTTT
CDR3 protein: CASGLHGTEAFF

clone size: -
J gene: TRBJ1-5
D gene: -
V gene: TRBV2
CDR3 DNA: TGTGCCAGCAGTGACCGCAGGGGTAGCAATCAGCCCCAGCATTTT
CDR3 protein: CASSDRRGSNQPQHF

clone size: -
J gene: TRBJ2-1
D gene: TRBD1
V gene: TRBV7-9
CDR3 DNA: TGTGCCAGCACCCACCGGGACAGTGCCTACAATGAGCAGTTCTTC
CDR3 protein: CASTHRDSAYNEQFF

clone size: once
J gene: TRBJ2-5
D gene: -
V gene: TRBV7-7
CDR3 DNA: TGTGCTAGCAGCCCGGCAGGTGCCGGAGAGACCCAGTACTTC
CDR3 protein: CASSPAGAGETQYF

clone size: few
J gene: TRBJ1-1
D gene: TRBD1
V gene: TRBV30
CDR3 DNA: TGTGCCTGGAGTGCCTCAGGGGGTGTTAAAATGAACACTGAAGCTTTCTTT
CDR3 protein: CAWSASGGVKMNTEAFF

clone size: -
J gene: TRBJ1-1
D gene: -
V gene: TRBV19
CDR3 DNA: TGTGCCAGTAGTAGGGCCGGAGGTCCGGGCACTGAAGCTTTCTTT
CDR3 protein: CASSRAGGPGTEAFF

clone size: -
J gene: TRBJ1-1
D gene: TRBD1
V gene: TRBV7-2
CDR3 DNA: TGTGCCAGCAGCTTACAGGGACAGGTAACTGAAGCTTTCTTT
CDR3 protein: CASSLQGQVTEAFF

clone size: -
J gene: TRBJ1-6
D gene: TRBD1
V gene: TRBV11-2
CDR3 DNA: TGTGCCAGCAGGGCGAGGGACAGCTTCTATAATTCACCCCTCCACTTT
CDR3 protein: CASRARDSFYNSPLHF

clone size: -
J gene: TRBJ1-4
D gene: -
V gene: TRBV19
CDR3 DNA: TGTGCCAGTAGTACCTCTGGACAGACAGCAACTAATGAAAAACTGTTTTTT
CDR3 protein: CASSTSGQTATNEKLFF

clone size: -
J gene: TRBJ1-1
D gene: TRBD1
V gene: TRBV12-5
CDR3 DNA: TGTGCTAGTGGTCCTCAGAGGACAGGGGCCCTAAACACTGAAGCTTTCTTT
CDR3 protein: CASGPQRTGALNTEAFF

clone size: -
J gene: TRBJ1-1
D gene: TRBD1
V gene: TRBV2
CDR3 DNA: TGTGCCAGCAGTTGGGCAGGGGGCATAAACACTGAAGCTTTCTTT
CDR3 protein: CASSWAGGINTEAFF

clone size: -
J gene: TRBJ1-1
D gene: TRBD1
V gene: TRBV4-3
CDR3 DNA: TGCGCCAGCAGCCACCCGGGACAGGGGCCCCGAGGGACTGAAGCTTTCTTT
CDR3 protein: CASSHPGQGPRGTEAFF

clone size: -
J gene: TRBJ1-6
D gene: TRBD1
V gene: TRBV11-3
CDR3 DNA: TGTGCCAGCAGCTCCCCGACAGGGCCGTATTCACCCCTCCACTTT
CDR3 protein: CASSSPTGPYSPLHF

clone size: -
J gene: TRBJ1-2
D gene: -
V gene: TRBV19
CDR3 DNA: TGTGCCAGTAGTATCAAGGAGCGTCACTACGATGGCTACACCTTC
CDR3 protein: CASSIKERHYDGYTF

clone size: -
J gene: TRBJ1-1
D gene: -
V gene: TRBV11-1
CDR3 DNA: TGTGCCAGCAAACGATCTTCGAGCGAAGCTTTCTTT
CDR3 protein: CASKRSSSEAFF